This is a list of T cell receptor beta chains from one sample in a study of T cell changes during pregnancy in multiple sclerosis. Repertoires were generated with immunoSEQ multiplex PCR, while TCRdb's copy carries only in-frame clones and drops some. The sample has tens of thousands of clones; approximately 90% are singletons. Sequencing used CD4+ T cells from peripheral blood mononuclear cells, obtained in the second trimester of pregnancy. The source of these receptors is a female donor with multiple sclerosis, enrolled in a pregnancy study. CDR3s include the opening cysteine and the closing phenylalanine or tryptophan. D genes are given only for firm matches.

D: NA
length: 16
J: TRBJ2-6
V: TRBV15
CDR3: CATSRDASSGANVLTF
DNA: TGTGCCACCAGCAGAGACGCCAGCTCTGGGGCCAACGTCCTGACTTTC

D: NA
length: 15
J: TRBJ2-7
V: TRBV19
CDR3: CASSIGAGTGDEQYF
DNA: TGTGCCAGTAGTATAGGTGCAGGGACGGGAGACGAGCAGTACTTC

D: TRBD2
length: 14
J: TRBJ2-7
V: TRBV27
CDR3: CASSIRGGRQEQYF
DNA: TGTGCCAGCAGTATCCGGGGAGGGAGGCAAGAGCAGTACTTC

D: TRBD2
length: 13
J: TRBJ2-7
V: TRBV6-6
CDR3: CASASAGVYEQYF
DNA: TGTGCCAGCGCCTCAGCGGGAGTCTACGAGCAGTACTTC

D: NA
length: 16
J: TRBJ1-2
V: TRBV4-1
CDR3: CASSQEGTIRGYGYTF
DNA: TGCGCCAGCAGCCAAGAGGGGACCATCAGGGGCTATGGCTACACCTTC

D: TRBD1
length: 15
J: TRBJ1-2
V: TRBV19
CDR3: CASSIGRTGIYGYTF
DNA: TGTGCCAGTAGTATCGGGCGGACAGGGATCTATGGCTACACCTTC

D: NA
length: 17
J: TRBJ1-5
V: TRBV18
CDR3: CASSPGGATRSNQPQHF
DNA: TGTGCCAGCTCACCAGGTGGGGCTACCAGGAGCAATCAGCCCCAGCATTTT

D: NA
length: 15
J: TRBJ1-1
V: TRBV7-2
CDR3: CASSLEGRMIDEAFF
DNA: TGTGCCAGCAGCTTAGAGGGGCGTATGATAGATGAAGCTTTCTTT

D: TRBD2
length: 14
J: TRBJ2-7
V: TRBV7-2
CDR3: CASSLEPGGYEQYF
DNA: TGTGCCAGCAGCTTAGAACCGGGAGGCTACGAGCAGTACTTC

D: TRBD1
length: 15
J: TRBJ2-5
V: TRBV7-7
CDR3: CASSSRRDSQETQYF
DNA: TGTGCCAGCAGCTCGCGACGGGACAGCCAAGAGACCCAGTACTTC

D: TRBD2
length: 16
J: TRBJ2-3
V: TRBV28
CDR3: CASSLGGGPGTDTQYF
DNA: TGTGCCAGCAGTTTGGGGGGAGGGCCGGGCACAGATACGCAGTATTTT

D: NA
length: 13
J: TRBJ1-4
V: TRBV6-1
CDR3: CASSVDIHEKLFF
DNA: TGTGCCAGCAGTGTGGACATACATGAAAAACTGTTTTTT

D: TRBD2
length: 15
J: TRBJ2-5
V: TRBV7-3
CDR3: CASSLSNSGTETQYF
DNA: TGTGCCAGCAGCTTAAGTAATAGCGGGACGGAGACCCAGTACTTC

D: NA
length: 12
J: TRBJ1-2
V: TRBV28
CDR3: CASSLPGRGYTF
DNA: TGTGCCAGCAGTTTACCGGGTCGGGGCTACACCTTC

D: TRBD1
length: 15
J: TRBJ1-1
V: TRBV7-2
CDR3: CASSLDRGYNTEAFF
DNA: TGTGCCAGCAGTCTAGACAGGGGATATAACACTGAAGCTTTCTTT